Listed below are T cell receptor beta chains from one sample, sequenced in a study of neurological immune-mediated disorders. TCRdb itself ran the 5' RACE reads through MiXCR, one entry per CDR3 protein. The sample holds approximately 50,000 distinct CDR3 sequences, about a tenth seen once. The sample comprised PBMCs. The receptors stem from a man aged 70-80 years with HTLV-1-associated myelopathy (HAM/TSP). The CDR3 runs from the conserved cysteine through the conserved F or W. A D gene is named only where the DNA matches it firmly. Not every row has a clone size; where given, it reads once, few, many or a size class.

clone_size j_call v_call d_call cdr3_aa
few TRBJ2-1 TRBV6-2/TRBV6-3 NA CASSYGVFNEQFF
many TRBJ2-1 TRBV5-4 TRBD1 CASSSQGQPFF
many TRBJ2-5 TRBV7-8 NA CASSLRSLGTQYF
few TRBJ2-2 TRBV28 NA CAITQRGVTGELFF
many TRBJ2-5 TRBV27 NA CASSSPAGTQYF
many TRBJ2-3 TRBV20-1 TRBD2 CSARDISGSSTDTQYF
many TRBJ1-1 TRBV12-3/TRBV12-4 NA CASRAQGYTEAFF
NA TRBJ2-1 TRBV15 TRBD1 CATSSGTAYNEQFF
many TRBJ2-1 TRBV6-2/TRBV6-3 NA CASSYRVRGSNEQFF
few TRBJ2-7 TRBV7-6 NA CASSLNEGPEGEQYF
many TRBJ2-6 TRBV20-1 NA CSATAWGAGANVLTF
few TRBJ2-7 TRBV5-5 TRBD1 CASSLGTGVDYEQYF
NA TRBJ2-7 TRBV2 TRBD2 CASRKLAGVPEQYF
many TRBJ1-4 TRBV5-1 NA CASSEQGRANEKLFF
many TRBJ2-7 TRBV20-1 TRBD1 CSATGTGVSYEQYF
many TRBJ2-1 TRBV6-2/TRBV6-3 NA CASSYSSRTANEQFF
many TRBJ1-1 TRBV6-5 NA CASMGPGYTEAFF
many TRBJ2-7 TRBV7-8 NA CASSFVAFYEQYF
many TRBJ1-6 TRBV6-2/TRBV6-3 NA CASKVPGSPLHF
many TRBJ1-2 TRBV20-1 TRBD1 CSARGDRGDYGYTF
many TRBJ1-2 TRBV28 NA CASSSDSPHGYTF
NA TRBJ2-3 TRBV7-2 TRBD2 CASSLRSGRSSDTQYF
many TRBJ2-4 TRBV9 TRBD2 CASSVVERGGIQYF
many TRBJ1-1 TRBV9 NA CASSVAAGANTEAFF
many TRBJ1-1 TRBV4-1 NA CASSLQGPGGGKAFF
many TRBJ2-2 TRBV9 TRBD2 CASSVRASGRTGELFF
many TRBJ2-4 TRBV20-1 NA CSAGLGNIQYF
NA TRBJ2-3 TRBV3-2 NA CASSQVHKRQGRGTDTQYF
many TRBJ2-4 TRBV7-2 NA CASSLRDMAKNIQYF
many TRBJ1-2 TRBV7-3 NA CASSPITEVAGYTF
medium-sized TRBJ2-4 TRBV7-9 TRBD1 CASRPTGESIQYF
many TRBJ2-1 TRBV25-1 NA CASSGPQFNEQFF
many TRBJ2-3 TRBV7-2 NA CASSGYSADTQYF
many TRBJ1-2 TRBV29-1 NA CSGDPDGYTF
many TRBJ2-7 TRBV6-2/TRBV6-3 NA CASSYEGKGYEQYF
many TRBJ2-1 TRBV6-5 NA CASSTSGSSYNEQFF
many TRBJ2-3 TRBV28 NA CASVPSSGVADTQYF
many TRBJ2-1 TRBV5-5 TRBD2 CASSGNSGSSYNEQFF
few TRBJ1-3 TRBV7-2 NA CASSPQFGSYSGNTIYF
many TRBJ2-7 TRBV12-3/TRBV12-4 NA CASSLTGLRYEQYF